A single sample gave rise to the 29 T cell receptor beta chains below, sequenced in a study of blood T cell repertoires in COVID-19. Sequencing used immunoSEQ multiplex PCR; TCRdb keeps in-frame clones, though not all of them. The repertoire holds about 190,000 clones, 75% to 90% seen once, with about 1.1% in the top ten. Sequenced sample: peripheral blood. Receptors were obtained from a man aged 25-45 years with acute or convalescent COVID-19.

The chain employs TRBV5-1 and TRBJ2-7; 8 bases match TRBD2. The germline CDR1 and CDR2 sequences are SGHRS and YFSETQ. This CDR3 comprises 17 residues. Trimming removed 1 base from V and 7 bases from J; junction bases left unmatched: 16. CDR3: CASSLLSPAGVSQEQYF. As DNA, the CDR3 is TGCGCCAGCAGCTTGTTGTCGCCAGCGGGGGTTTCTCAGGAGCAGTACTTC.

CDR3 region: CSAWDRREQYF. The CDR3 bases are TGCAGTGCGTGGGACAGGCGGGAGCAGTACTTC. The J gene is TRBJ2-7, the V gene TRBV20-1, with 8 nucleotides matching TRBD1. V lost 6 bases to trimming and J lost 7 bases; unmatched junction nucleotides: 5. The CDR3 extends over 11 amino acids. Germline CDR1 reads DFQATT; CDR2 reads SNEGSKA (reference sequence).

This sequence joins TRBV18 and TRBJ1-1; 8 bases are shared with TRBD1. Trimming took 3 bases from V and 6 from J; bases not matched to a gene: 3. The CDR3 is made up of 13 amino acids. Germline lookup yields CDR1 KGHSH and CDR2 LQKENI. CDR3 sequence (DNA): TGTGCCAGCTCACCCGTGGACAGGGCTGAAGCTTTCTTT. This encodes CASSPVDRAEAFF.

This clone has only a few counts. CDR3 DNA sequence: TGTGCCAGCAGCGTCGGACTAGCGGGTACTCTCCAGCGATACGAGCAGTACTTC. Amino acid sequence: CASSVGLAGTLQRYEQYF. The chain uses TRBV7-6 and TRBJ2-7; 11 bases are a match to TRBD2. From germline, CDR1 is SGHVS and CDR2 FNYEAQ. The length of the CDR3 is 18 residues. Germline trimming cut 5 bases from V and 4 bases from J; bases unmatched to any gene: 16.

The V gene is TRBV28, the J gene TRBJ2-7; 9 bases are a match to TRBD1. CDR1 and CDR2 from the germline V gene are MDHEN and SYDVKM. This CDR3 contains 15 residues. J was trimmed by 3 bases and V by 6 bases; bases with no gene match: 9. DNA of the CDR3: TGTGCCAGCAGGGGTGGGGGACAGGGCAACTACGAGCAGTACTTC. As protein: CASRGGGQGNYEQYF.

The rearrangement joins TRBV12-3 or TRBV12-4 to TRBJ1-6; no firm D call. Trimming took off 6 bases at V and 14 bases at J, with 17 bases between the two ends. The CDR3 length is 13 residues. The CDR3 spells CASSPYPGSALHF. The CDR3 bases are TGTGCCAGCAGCCCCTACCCGGGTTCTGCCCTCCACTTT.

This clone was found once. This chain joins TRBV15 and TRBJ1-5, with D unclear. This CDR3 is built from 13 residues. Germline CDR1 and CDR2: LNHNV and YYDKDF (reference sequence). Trimming removed 0 bases at V and 3 bases at J, with 3 bases between. The chain's CDR3 is CATSREYNQPQHF. The CDR3 DNA sequence: TGTGCCACCAGCAGAGAGTACAATCAGCCCCAGCATTTT.

The chain is built from TRBV28 and TRBJ2-3, with 9 bases that match TRBD2. The CDR3 sequence is 13 residues long. V lost 8 bases and J lost 6; bases outside the gene matches: 6. CDR1 is MDHEN, CDR2 SYDVKM, per germline. CDR3 sequence reads: CASLYSGRDTQYF. The DNA of the CDR3 is TGTGCCAGCTTATACAGCGGGAGGGATACGCAGTATTTT. The variable domain in full, with the rest retrieved from reference TRBV28 and TRBJ2-3, is DVKVTQSSRYLVKRTGEKVFLECVQDMDHENMFWYRQDPGLGLRLIYFSYDVKMKEKGDIPEGYSVSREKKERFSLILESASTNQTSMYLCASLYSGRDTQYFGPGTRLTVL.

J is TRBJ2-1 and V is TRBV5-8; unclear D gene. The CDR3 runs to 13 residues. V shed 1 base and J shed 3 bases, with 5 bases lying between them. Germline V lookup: CDR1 SGHTS, CDR2 YDEGEE. The CDR3 protein is CASSLLLYNEQFF. The CDR3, as DNA: TGTGCCAGCAGCTTGTTACTCTACAATGAGCAGTTCTTC.

The chain joins TRBV30 to TRBJ2-5; TRBD2 matches at 7 bases. Germline-derived CDR1 and CDR2 are GTSNPN and SVGIG (reference sequence). This CDR3 is 13 amino acids long. J gave up 5 bases and V 2 bases, and 5 bases lay outside the gene matches. The CDR3 DNA is TGTGCCTGGAGTCCCGGGGGGTCGGAGACCCAGTACTTC. This encodes CAWSPGGSETQYF.

The rearrangement joins TRBV10-3 to TRBJ2-3; the match to TRBD2 covers 7 bases. From germline, CDR1 is ENHRY and CDR2 SYGVKD. The CDR3 runs 13 residues. V trimming: 6 bases; J trimming: 2 bases; junction bases outside the gene matches: 2. The CDR3 loop is CAIRLADTDTQYF. The CDR3 nucleotides are TGTGCCATCAGGCTAGCGGACACAGATACGCAGTATTTT.

The chain has TRBV5-1 and TRBJ1-3; tentative D call: TRBD1 (5 bases). This CDR3 spans 15 amino acids. V was cut by 1 base and J by 4 bases, with 12 bases left in between. The germline V gene encodes CDR1 SGHRS and CDR2 YFSETQ. Written as DNA, the CDR3 is TGCGCCAGCAGCTTGAACGGGCAGGGCGGAAACACCATATATTTT. Translation: CASSLNGQGGNTIYF.

The chain carries TRBV6-2 or TRBV6-3 and TRBJ2-7, with TRBD1 identical over 10 bases. CDR1 and CDR2 (germline): MNHEY, SVGEGT. Losses at the gene ends were 4 bases for V and 2 bases for J; bases not matched to a gene: 8. The CDR3 is 16 amino acids. In DNA, the CDR3 is TGTGCCAGCAGTTCCCTGACGACAGGGGGCCCCTACGAGCAGTACTTC. It is translated as CASSSLTTGGPYEQYF.

The V gene is TRBV9, the J gene TRBJ1-6, with D hard to call. V was cut by 3 bases and J by 4 bases, with 8 bases left in between. Germline V gene sequence: CDR1 SGDLS, CDR2 YYNGEE. This CDR3 spans 14 amino acids. CDR3: CASSGGPYNSPLHF. Here the CDR3 DNA reads TGTGCCAGCAGCGGAGGTCCGTATAATTCACCCCTCCACTTT. The variable domain in full, completed from reference TRBV9 and TRBJ1-6, reads DSGVTQTPKHLITATGQRVTLRCSPRSGDLSVYWYQQSLDQGLQFLIQYYNGEERAKGNILERFSAQQFPDLHSELNLSSLELGDSALYFCASSGGPYNSPLHFGNGTRLTVT.

The chain is built from TRBV9 and TRBJ2-7; tentatively, D is TRBD1 (6 bases). The V gene lost 2 bases and the J gene lost 2 bases, with 11 bases spanning the gap. Germline CDR1 SGDLS, CDR2 YYNGEE. CDR3 length: 14 amino acids. The CDR3 spells CASSVSDRPYEQYF. CDR3 DNA sequence: TGTGCCAGCAGCGTGTCGGACAGACCCTACGAGCAGTACTTC. Full variable domain (remainder filled in from reference TRBV9 and TRBJ2-7): DSGVTQTPKHLITATGQRVTLRCSPRSGDLSVYWYQQSLDQGLQFLIQYYNGEERAKGNILERFSAQQFPDLHSELNLSSLELGDSALYFCASSVSDRPYEQYFGPGTRLTVT.

This clone was found many times. V is TRBV14 and J is TRBJ1-1; D might be TRBD1 (6 bases). Germline V gene lookup returns CDR1 SGHDN and CDR2 FVKESK. CDR3 length: 13 residues. V gave up 3 bases and J gave up 10 bases, with 15 bases separating them. The DNA of the CDR3 is TGTGCCAGCAGCCACACTCGACAGGCCGGAGCTTTCTTT. This codes for CASSHTRQAGAFF.

The chain has TRBV27 and TRBJ1-6; 11 bases are shared with TRBD1. This CDR3 spans 17 amino acids. CDR1 is MNHEY and CDR2 is SMNVEV in the germline V gene (reference sequence). Losses at the gene ends were 5 bases for V and 6 bases for J; bases not matched to a gene: 9. The CDR3 is CASSPLGQGGLNSPLHF. The CDR3 DNA reads as TGTGCCAGCAGTCCCCTGGGACAGGGGGGCCTTAATTCACCCCTCCACTTT.

This rearrangement joins TRBV28 to TRBJ1-2; 9 nucleotides align to TRBD1. Germline loops: CDR1 MDHEN, CDR2 SYDVKM. V shed 6 bases and J 9 bases; nucleotides not matched to a gene: 5. The CDR3 is 12 residues long. CDR3 protein: CASSTGTGSYTF. Here the CDR3 DNA reads TGTGCCAGCAGCACCGGGACAGGGAGCTACACCTTC.

In this sample, this clone turned up once. The genes are TRBV5-1 and TRBJ2-2; perhaps TRBD1 as D (5 bases). The V gene's germline CDR1 is SGHRS and CDR2 YFSETQ. The V end was cut by 3 bases, the J end by 4 bases, with 22 bases between. This CDR3 is built from 18 residues. CDR3 sequence reads: CASSSTSGIPLVTGELFF. CDR3 DNA sequence: TGCGCCAGCAGCTCGACCTCAGGGATCCCCCTCGTCACCGGGGAGCTGTTTTTT.

The rearrangement uses TRBV6-2 or TRBV6-3 and TRBJ1-1; D is undetermined. V was cut by 0 bases and J by 9 bases, with 11 bases left in between. CDR3 size: 13 residues. Germline loops: CDR1 MNHEY, CDR2 SVGEGT. Written as DNA, the CDR3 is TGTGCCAGCAGTTACTCGACCGCGGGTAAAGCTTTCTTT. It encodes CASSYSTAGKAFF.

This clone was seen just once. The chain recombines TRBV23-1 with TRBJ2-7, with D maybe TRBD2 (7 bases). TRBV23-1 counts as an open reading frame of uncertain function. The CDR3 length is 15 residues. The V end lost 0 bases, the J end lost 5 bases, and 14 bases lay between the germline ends. CDR3 sequence: CASSQSGRGRNEQYF. The CDR3 DNA follows: TGCGCCAGCAGTCAATCGGGGAGGGGGAGGAACGAGCAGTACTTC.

The rearrangement uses TRBV5-6 and TRBJ2-1; 7 bases fit TRBD2. The germline V gene encodes CDR1 SGHDT and CDR2 YYEEEE. V was pared by 4 bases and J by 3 bases, with 1 base of the junction left unmatched. This CDR3 spans 13 amino acids. CDR3 nucleotides: TGTGCCAGCAGCCGGGACTACTACAATGAGCAGTTCTTC. Amino acid sequence: CASSRDYYNEQFF.

This chain joins TRBV7-9 and TRBJ1-4; a weak D match, TRBD1 (6 bases). With 3 bases removed from V and 6 bases from J, the gap between germline ends came to 14 bases. The CDR3 sequence is 15 residues long. Germline values: CDR1 SEHNR, CDR2 FQNEAQ (reference sequence). The chain's CDR3 is CASSLQGRGDEKLFF. CDR3 nucleotide sequence: TGTGCCAGCAGCTTGCAGGGGAGGGGCGATGAAAAACTGTTTTTT.

The chain combines TRBV5-4 with TRBJ1-6, with a possible D match to TRBD1 (5 bases). V lost 4 bases and J 1 base, leaving 18 bases between the germline ends. The CDR3 is 18 residues long. Germline CDR1 SGHNT, CDR2 YYREEE (reference sequence). CDR3 nucleotides: TGTGCCAGCAGCATTAGTCAGGGTTCGCGGTCCTATAATTCACCCCTCCACTTT. Translated: CASSISQGSRSYNSPLHF.

This clone has just one count. V and J are TRBV27 and TRBJ2-7; TRBD2 matches at 7 bases. Unmatched junction bases numbered 13, after V lost 8 bases and J lost 3 bases. CDR1 is MNHEY and CDR2 is SMNVEV in the germline V gene (reference sequence). This CDR3 has 15 residues. CDR3 protein: CASGLIRDYIYEQYF. The CDR3 nucleotides are TGTGCCAGCGGACTGATCCGGGACTATATCTACGAGCAGTACTTC.

The chain combines TRBV7-9 with TRBJ2-2; TRBD2 aligns across 13 bases. With V trimmed by 6 bases and J by 3 bases, 13 bases remained unmatched. CDR3 length equals 19 residues. Germline V gene data show CDR1 as SEHNR and CDR2 as FQNEAQ (reference sequence). The CDR3 loop reads CASSFILAGGRLDTGELFF. CDR3 in DNA: TGTGCCAGCAGTTTTATACTAGCGGGAGGGCGGTTGGACACCGGGGAGCTGTTTTTT.

J is TRBJ1-6 and V is TRBV28, with 8 bases fitting TRBD1. The trim removed 6 bases at V and 12 bases at J, leaving 7 bases unmatched. From germline, CDR1 is MDHEN and CDR2 SYDVKM. This CDR3 spans 13 amino acids. CDR3 sequence (DNA): TGTGCCAGCAGCCCGGGACAGGCGCGACCCCTCCACTTT. It is translated as CASSPGQARPLHF.

This chain uses TRBV5-1 with TRBJ1-6; D is unresolved. Germline V gene sequence: CDR1 SGHRS, CDR2 YFSETQ. The CDR3 spans 14 residues. V shed 0 bases and J shed 7 bases, with 8 bases lying between them. CDR3 bases: TGCGCCAGCAGCTTGGGGCAAAAAAATTCACCCCTCCACTTT. Translated, it gives CASSLGQKNSPLHF.

The CDR3 sequence: CASMAGVMNTEAFF. The CDR3 DNA follows: TGTGCCAGCATGGCAGGGGTCATGAACACTGAAGCTTTCTTT. The V gene is TRBV28, the J gene TRBJ1-1; a possible D gene is TRBD1 (6 bases). Germline loops: CDR1 MDHEN, CDR2 SYDVKM. The V gene lost 7 bases and the J gene lost 0 bases, with 12 bases spanning the gap. The CDR3 loop spans 14 amino acids.